These T cell receptor beta chains were read from a single sample in a study of beta chain features in type 1 diabetes. The protocol was immunoSEQ multiplex PCR, while the TCRdb copy is restricted to in-frame clones and leaves out a portion. The sample lists 900,000 or so clones; roughly 17% were seen once. The sequencing input was naive CD4+ T cells from blood. All receptors derive from a woman under 30 in good health. CDR3s include the opening cysteine and the closing phenylalanine or tryptophan. The D gene is left open where the match is weak. Rows give clone size only sometimes, using once, few, many, or a class for an expanded clone.

clone size	D gene	V gene	J gene	CDR3 protein	CDR3 DNA
NA	NA	TRBV7-3	TRBJ2-5	CASTLQDSDETQYF	TGTGCCAGCACCCTCCAGGACAGCGACGAGACCCAGTACTTC
once	NA	TRBV5-6	TRBJ2-1	CASSFRGAYNEQFF	TGTGCCAGCAGCTTTCGTGGGGCCTACAATGAGCAGTTCTTC
NA	NA	TRBV6-5	TRBJ2-6	CASSSGTSGANVLTF	TGTGCCAGCAGTTCCGGGACCTCTGGGGCCAACGTCCTGACTTTC
NA	TRBD1	TRBV25-1	TRBJ2-5	CASSRDRTGRETQYF	TGTGCCAGCAGTAGGGACCGGACAGGGAGGGAGACCCAGTACTTC
NA	NA	TRBV5-1	TRBJ1-1	CASSWIRTGNTEAFF	TGCGCCAGCAGCTGGATTCGGACGGGGAACACTGAAGCTTTCTTT
NA	TRBD1	TRBV18	TRBJ2-5	CASSPRSSGGAPQETQYF	TGTGCCAGCTCACCACGCAGCTCAGGGGGCGCGCCCCAAGAGACCCAGTACTTC
NA	NA	TRBV7-2	TRBJ1-4	CASSNSQVAKLFF	TGTGCCAGCAGCAACTCTCAGGTTGCAAAACTGTTTTTT
few	NA	TRBV15	TRBJ2-2	CATSTRTRRTGELFF	TGTGCCACCAGCACACGGACCCGTAGGACCGGGGAGCTGTTTTTT
NA	NA	TRBV19	TRBJ2-1	CASSISGAPYNEQFF	TGTGCCAGTAGTATTAGTGGAGCCCCCTACAATGAGCAGTTCTTC
NA	NA	TRBV5-8	TRBJ2-5	CASSLRQGRTQYF	TGTGCCAGCAGCTTGAGGCAGGGGAGGACCCAGTACTTC
NA	TRBD2	TRBV15	TRBJ2-1	CATSRTSGGGQFF	TGTGCCACCAGCCGAACGTCGGGAGGGGGGCAGTTCTTC
few	NA	TRBV7-9	TRBJ2-1	CATSRGGTYNEQFF	TGTGCCACCTCGCGGGGCGGCACCTACAATGAGCAGTTCTTC
few	NA	TRBV2	TRBJ1-4	CASKAGRTNEKLFF	TGTGCCAGCAAAGCCGGACGGACAAATGAAAAACTGTTTTTT
NA	NA	TRBV7-2	TRBJ1-3	CASGPRASRGNTIYF	TGTGCCAGCGGCCCCAGGGCAAGTAGAGGAAACACCATATATTTT
NA	NA	TRBV6-1	TRBJ2-7	CASSEGQGAYEQYF	TGTGCCAGCAGTGAAGGGCAGGGTGCCTACGAGCAGTACTTC
few	NA	TRBV5-1	TRBJ1-4	CASSFAPDGLQGTNEKLFF	TGCGCCAGCAGCTTCGCTCCGGACGGCCTGCAGGGTACTAATGAAAAACTGTTTTTT
few	NA	TRBV11-2	TRBJ2-7	CASSSPLTGTSEQYF	TGTGCCAGCAGCTCCCCTCTGACGGGGACTTCCGAGCAGTACTTC
few	TRBD1	TRBV4-2	TRBJ1-1	CASSPGTGGDPEAFF	TGTGCCAGCAGCCCGGGGACAGGGGGCGATCCTGAAGCTTTCTTT
few	NA	TRBV15	TRBJ2-7	CATSPGKGYEQYF	TGTGCCACCAGTCCTGGGAAGGGGTACGAGCAGTACTTC
few	NA	TRBV6-6	TRBJ2-1	CASSYFLRSSYNEQFF	TGTGCCAGCAGTTACTTTTTGAGGTCCTCCTACAATGAGCAGTTCTTC
few	NA	TRBV4-3	TRBJ2-7	CASSQDYRTVSYEQYF	TGCGCCAGCAGCCAAGATTATAGGACAGTCTCCTACGAGCAGTACTTC
NA	NA	TRBV5-1	TRBJ2-3	CASSLGHPTTDTQYF	TGCGCCAGCAGCTTGGGTCACCCCACCACAGATACGCAGTATTTT
NA	NA	TRBV18	TRBJ2-5	CASSPLTGQETQYF	TGTGCCAGCTCACCACTGACAGGACAAGAGACCCAGTACTTC
few	NA	TRBV6-6	TRBJ2-5	CASSYSSETQYF	TGTGCCAGCAGTTACTCGTCGGAGACCCAGTACTTC
few	NA	TRBV7-9	TRBJ1-1	CASSLLVATEAFF	TGTGCCAGCAGCTTATTGGTAGCCACTGAAGCTTTCTTT
NA	NA	TRBV7-8	TRBJ2-3	CASSFSGAVPPDTQYF	TGTGCCAGCAGCTTCTCAGGGGCAGTCCCTCCAGATACGCAGTATTTT
NA	NA	TRBV5-1	TRBJ2-5	CASRYQETQYF	TGCGCCAGCAGGTACCAAGAGACCCAGTACTTC
few	NA	TRBV19	TRBJ1-3	CASSIQRGRRLGNTIYF	TGTGCCAGTAGTATACAACGAGGACGAAGGCTCGGAAACACCATATATTTT